The rows below give T cell receptor beta chains drawn from one sample of a study of identical twins. Each CDR3 protein is one row after TCRdb ran MiXCR on the 5' RACE reads. The repertoire holds around 370,000 distinct CDR3 sequences, with approximately 8.8% as singletons. Source material: naive T cells sorted from blood. The receptors derive from a woman aged 45-60 years in good health. The CDR3 runs from the conserved cysteine through the conserved F or W. Each record gives: D gene, CDR3 length, clone size, V gene, J gene, CDR3 protein, CDR3 DNA. A D gene is named only where the DNA matches it firmly. A row's size may be missing; if present it is once, few, many or a size class.

d_gene: .
len: 15
abundance: few
v_gene: TRBV5-1
j_gene: TRBJ2-1
CDR3aa: CASRRSIPLIDEQFF
CDR3nt: TGCGCCAGCCGCCGAAGTATCCCTCTAATCGATGAGCAGTTCTTC

d_gene: .
len: 13
abundance: few
v_gene: TRBV7-9
j_gene: TRBJ2-1
CDR3aa: CASSLAGVGEQFF
CDR3nt: TGTGCCAGCAGCTTAGCGGGGGTCGGGGAGCAGTTCTTC

d_gene: .
len: 15
abundance: many
v_gene: TRBV12-3/TRBV12-4
j_gene: TRBJ2-1
CDR3aa: CASSLNRVQGSEQFF
CDR3nt: TGTGCCAGCAGTTTAAATAGAGTGCAGGGCAGTGAGCAGTTCTTC

d_gene: .
len: 14
abundance: .
v_gene: TRBV7-2
j_gene: TRBJ1-4
CDR3aa: CASSFGSRGEKLFF
CDR3nt: TGTGCCAGCAGCTTTGGGAGTAGGGGTGAAAAACTGTTTTTT

d_gene: .
len: 14
abundance: .
v_gene: TRBV7-2
j_gene: TRBJ2-7
CDR3aa: CASSMAGQRYEQYF
CDR3nt: TGTGCCAGCAGCATGGCGGGACAGCGGTACGAGCAGTACTTC

d_gene: .
len: 17
abundance: many
v_gene: TRBV12-3/TRBV12-4
j_gene: TRBJ2-5
CDR3aa: CASSSSRGIAVQETQYF
CDR3nt: TGTGCCAGCAGTTCCTCCCGTGGGATAGCGGTCCAAGAGACCCAGTACTTC

d_gene: .
len: 14
abundance: .
v_gene: TRBV12-3/TRBV12-4
j_gene: TRBJ2-1
CDR3aa: CASSPRNAHNEQFF
CDR3nt: TGTGCCAGCAGCCCCCGCAACGCCCACAATGAGCAGTTCTTC

d_gene: .
len: 11
abundance: many
v_gene: TRBV29-1
j_gene: TRBJ2-2
CDR3aa: CSVQGSGELFF
CDR3nt: TGCAGCGTGCAGGGGTCCGGGGAGCTGTTTTTT

d_gene: TRBD2
len: 16
abundance: many
v_gene: TRBV7-6
j_gene: TRBJ2-3
CDR3aa: CASSLLTSGSEDTQYF
CDR3nt: TGTGCCAGCAGCTTACTGACTAGCGGGAGTGAAGATACGCAGTATTTT

d_gene: TRBD1
len: 14
abundance: few
v_gene: TRBV6-5
j_gene: TRBJ2-7
CDR3aa: CASSPTGGRLEQYF
CDR3nt: TGTGCCAGCAGTCCCACAGGGGGGCGGTTAGAGCAGTACTTC

d_gene: .
len: 13
abundance: .
v_gene: TRBV5-1
j_gene: TRBJ1-1
CDR3aa: CASSLEAFTEAFF
CDR3nt: TGCGCCAGCAGCTTGGAGGCGTTCACTGAAGCTTTCTTT

d_gene: .
len: 13
abundance: many
v_gene: TRBV12-3/TRBV12-4
j_gene: TRBJ2-2
CDR3aa: CASSTRGFGELFF
CDR3nt: TGTGCCAGCTCAACGAGGGGGTTCGGGGAGCTGTTTTTT

d_gene: TRBD1
len: 15
abundance: .
v_gene: TRBV20-1
j_gene: TRBJ2-7
CDR3aa: CSARELRTGSYEQYF
CDR3nt: TGCAGTGCTAGAGAACTAAGGACAGGGTCCTACGAGCAGTACTTC

d_gene: .
len: 14
abundance: .
v_gene: TRBV10-1
j_gene: TRBJ2-5
CDR3aa: CASSQASVPETQYF
CDR3nt: TGCGCCAGCAGTCAAGCTAGCGTCCCAGAGACCCAGTACTTC

d_gene: .
len: 12
abundance: .
v_gene: TRBV12-3/TRBV12-4
j_gene: TRBJ2-2
CDR3aa: CASSLFRGELFF
CDR3nt: TGTGCCAGCAGTTTATTTAGGGGGGAGCTGTTTTTT

d_gene: .
len: 13
abundance: many
v_gene: TRBV5-1
j_gene: TRBJ1-1
CDR3aa: CASSLAWGTEAFF
CDR3nt: TGCGCCAGCAGCTTGGCCTGGGGCACTGAAGCTTTCTTT

d_gene: TRBD2
len: 14
abundance: many
v_gene: TRBV25-1
j_gene: TRBJ2-1
CDR3aa: CATTGTSGYNEQFF
CDR3nt: TGTGCCACCACCGGGACTAGCGGGTACAATGAGCAGTTCTTC

d_gene: .
len: 14
abundance: few
v_gene: TRBV7-2
j_gene: TRBJ1-2
CDR3aa: CASSSVDWDYGYTF
CDR3nt: TGTGCCAGCAGCTCTGTAGACTGGGACTATGGCTACACCTTC

d_gene: .
len: 13
abundance: few
v_gene: TRBV2
j_gene: TRBJ2-5
CDR3aa: CASSGGSLETQYF
CDR3nt: TGTGCCAGCAGTGGGGGTAGCCTGGAGACCCAGTACTTC

d_gene: .
len: 15
abundance: few
v_gene: TRBV6-5
j_gene: TRBJ1-2
CDR3aa: CASSYEIVSNYGYTF
CDR3nt: TGTGCCAGCAGTTACGAAATCGTATCTAACTATGGCTACACCTTC

d_gene: .
len: 14
abundance: many
v_gene: TRBV12-3/TRBV12-4
j_gene: TRBJ1-3
CDR3aa: CASTPGNFGNTIYF
CDR3nt: TGTGCCAGCACCCCGGGGAATTTTGGAAACACCATATATTTT

d_gene: .
len: 13
abundance: .
v_gene: TRBV29-1
j_gene: TRBJ2-2
CDR3aa: CSASSRGSGELFF
CDR3nt: TGCAGCGCGTCCTCTCGGGGGAGCGGGGAGCTGTTTTTT

d_gene: .
len: 12
abundance: .
v_gene: TRBV5-1
j_gene: TRBJ2-5
CDR3aa: CASGRYQETQYF
CDR3nt: TGCGCCAGCGGACGGTACCAAGAGACCCAGTACTTC

d_gene: TRBD2
len: 14
abundance: .
v_gene: TRBV23-1
j_gene: TRBJ2-1
CDR3aa: CASSRGGIDNEQFF
CDR3nt: TGCGCCAGCAGTCGCGGGGGGATTGACAATGAGCAGTTCTTC

d_gene: .
len: 16
abundance: many
v_gene: TRBV5-1
j_gene: TRBJ2-3
CDR3aa: CASSFPPGNLRDTQYF
CDR3nt: TGCGCCAGCAGCTTCCCGCCGGGGAACCTTCGGGATACGCAGTATTTT

d_gene: .
len: 12
abundance: few
v_gene: TRBV12-3/TRBV12-4
j_gene: TRBJ2-3
CDR3aa: CASRSDPDTQYF
CDR3nt: TGTGCCAGCAGGTCCGACCCAGATACGCAGTATTTT

d_gene: TRBD2
len: 15
abundance: few
v_gene: TRBV4-1
j_gene: TRBJ2-1
CDR3aa: CASSQVTSGSNEQFF
CDR3nt: TGCGCCAGCAGCCAGGTGACTAGCGGGAGCAATGAGCAGTTCTTC

d_gene: TRBD2
len: 15
abundance: .
v_gene: TRBV28
j_gene: TRBJ2-3
CDR3aa: CASSSPSGLTDTQYF
CDR3nt: TGTGCCAGCAGTTCGCCTAGCGGTCTCACAGATACGCAGTATTTT

d_gene: .
len: 15
abundance: .
v_gene: TRBV12-5
j_gene: TRBJ2-7
CDR3aa: CASGFPYGDFYEQYF
CDR3nt: TGTGCTAGTGGTTTTCCTTATGGGGACTTCTACGAGCAGTACTTC

d_gene: .
len: 12
abundance: .
v_gene: TRBV29-1
j_gene: TRBJ2-5
CDR3aa: CSASRGRETQYF
CDR3nt: TGCAGCGCCTCCCGGGGACGGGAGACCCAGTACTTC

d_gene: TRBD2
len: 16
abundance: few
v_gene: TRBV11-3
j_gene: TRBJ2-1
CDR3aa: CASSLALAGFLGEQFF
CDR3nt: TGTGCCAGCAGCTTAGCACTAGCGGGCTTTCTGGGGGAGCAGTTCTTC

d_gene: .
len: 13
abundance: .
v_gene: TRBV10-3
j_gene: TRBJ2-1
CDR3aa: CAISPNGNNEQFF
CDR3nt: TGTGCCATCAGTCCCAACGGAAACAATGAGCAGTTCTTC

d_gene: .
len: 15
abundance: few
v_gene: TRBV6-5
j_gene: TRBJ1-2
CDR3aa: CASSLRSSLYYGYTF
CDR3nt: TGTGCCAGCAGCCTACGGAGCTCCCTCTACTATGGCTACACCTTC

d_gene: TRBD2
len: 15
abundance: .
v_gene: TRBV14
j_gene: TRBJ2-1
CDR3aa: CASSQVFGGRIEQFF
CDR3nt: TGTGCCAGCAGCCAAGTGTTTGGCGGGAGAATTGAGCAGTTCTTC

d_gene: .
len: 16
abundance: many
v_gene: TRBV5-1
j_gene: TRBJ2-1
CDR3aa: CASSLEGPGLYNEQFF
CDR3nt: TGCGCCAGCAGCTTGGAAGGCCCGGGACTGTACAATGAGCAGTTCTTC

d_gene: .
len: 14
abundance: .
v_gene: TRBV19
j_gene: TRBJ1-5
CDR3aa: CASSIDSRGRPQHF
CDR3nt: TGTGCCAGTAGTATAGATTCTAGAGGGCGGCCCCAGCATTTT

d_gene: TRBD2
len: 15
abundance: few
v_gene: TRBV7-9
j_gene: TRBJ2-3
CDR3aa: CASSVSGLAIDTQYF
CDR3nt: TGTGCCAGCAGCGTGTCGGGACTAGCAATAGATACGCAGTATTTT

d_gene: TRBD2
len: 16
abundance: .
v_gene: TRBV5-8
j_gene: TRBJ2-1
CDR3aa: CASSSKLAGGPDEQFF
CDR3nt: TGTGCCAGCAGTTCAAAGCTAGCGGGAGGGCCGGATGAGCAGTTCTTC

d_gene: .
len: 16
abundance: many
v_gene: TRBV6-5
j_gene: TRBJ2-1
CDR3aa: CASRGSTGGPYNEQFF
CDR3nt: TGTGCCAGCAGAGGGAGCACCGGTGGGCCGTACAATGAGCAGTTCTTC

d_gene: .
len: 16
abundance: many
v_gene: TRBV10-3
j_gene: TRBJ2-3
CDR3aa: CAISERSARFTDTQYF
CDR3nt: TGTGCCATCAGTGAAAGAAGCGCAAGATTCACAGATACGCAGTATTTT

d_gene: .
len: 15
abundance: many
v_gene: TRBV10-3
j_gene: TRBJ2-7
CDR3aa: CAIRGGQPETYEQYF
CDR3nt: TGTGCCATCAGGGGGGGACAGCCGGAGACCTACGAGCAGTACTTC

d_gene: .
len: 15
abundance: few
v_gene: TRBV20-1
j_gene: TRBJ1-1
CDR3aa: CSARDRRGLNTEAFF
CDR3nt: TGCAGTGCTAGAGATCGGAGGGGTCTGAACACTGAAGCTTTCTTT

d_gene: .
len: 10
abundance: .
v_gene: TRBV29-1
j_gene: TRBJ1-1
CDR3aa: CSVKGTEAFF
CDR3nt: TGCAGCGTCAAGGGGACTGAAGCTTTCTTT

d_gene: .
len: 14
abundance: few
v_gene: TRBV27
j_gene: TRBJ2-2
CDR3aa: CASYEGRDTGELFF
CDR3nt: TGTGCCAGCTATGAGGGCAGAGACACCGGGGAGCTGTTTTTT

d_gene: .
len: 16
abundance: .
v_gene: TRBV7-2
j_gene: TRBJ2-2
CDR3aa: CASTYSGTRSTGELFF
CDR3nt: TGTGCCAGCACCTACTCCGGGACGCGAAGTACCGGGGAGCTGTTTTTT

d_gene: .
len: 14
abundance: many
v_gene: TRBV10-2
j_gene: TRBJ2-1
CDR3aa: CASSPNRGPNEQFF
CDR3nt: TGCGCCAGCAGTCCAAACCGGGGCCCCAATGAGCAGTTCTTC

d_gene: .
len: 15
abundance: .
v_gene: TRBV10-3
j_gene: TRBJ1-5
CDR3aa: CAISELRGSNQPQHF
CDR3nt: TGTGCCATCAGTGAGTTGAGGGGGAGCAATCAGCCCCAGCATTTT

d_gene: TRBD2
len: 15
abundance: .
v_gene: TRBV5-5
j_gene: TRBJ2-5
CDR3aa: CASSPQAGYGETQYF
CDR3nt: TGTGCCAGCAGCCCACAAGCGGGATATGGAGAGACCCAGTACTTC

d_gene: TRBD1
len: 15
abundance: few
v_gene: TRBV6-5
j_gene: TRBJ2-3
CDR3aa: CASSDRELGTDTQYF
CDR3nt: TGTGCCAGCAGCGACAGGGAATTAGGCACAGATACGCAGTATTTT

d_gene: .
len: 17
abundance: .
v_gene: TRBV11-1
j_gene: TRBJ2-1
CDR3aa: CASSVSPLAQGYNEQFF
CDR3nt: TGTGCCAGCAGCGTAAGCCCCCTAGCGCAGGGTTACAATGAGCAGTTCTTC

d_gene: .
len: 16
abundance: .
v_gene: TRBV20-1
j_gene: TRBJ1-1
CDR3aa: CSARDSLRGPNTEAFF
CDR3nt: TGCAGTGCTAGAGATTCATTAAGGGGCCCCAACACTGAAGCTTTCTTT